The 5 T cell receptor beta chains listed next were all sequenced from one sample in a study of technical replicates of blood from a few donors. TCRdb's table, derived via immunoSEQ multiplex PCR, lists solely in-frame clones and lacks some. Among around 100,000 clones, about 96% were seen once, and the ten largest hold approximately 0.38%. Input material: T cells isolated from PBMCs. These receptors all come from a human donor in good health.

This rearrangement joins TRBV9 to TRBJ1-2; 7 nucleotides align to TRBD1. Germline loops: CDR1 SGDLS, CDR2 YYNGEE. Unmatched junction bases numbered 11, after V lost 3 bases and J lost 3 bases. This CDR3 contains 16 residues. The CDR3 loop is CASSAGSIQGHYGYTF. The CDR3 coding sequence is TGTGCCAGCAGCGCCGGGTCCATACAGGGGCACTATGGCTACACCTTC.

This clone appeared a single time. The CDR3 sequence is CASSFRDSPYNEQFF. As DNA, the CDR3 is TGTGCCAGCAGCTTCCGGGACAGCCCCTACAATGAGCAGTTCTTC. This rearrangement joins TRBV11-3 to TRBJ2-1; 7 nucleotides match TRBD1. The length of the CDR3 is 15 residues. Per germline, CDR1 SGHNT and CDR2 YENEEA. Unmatched junction bases numbered 4, after V lost 3 bases and J lost 2 bases.

The chain couples TRBV27 to TRBJ1-4, with D possibly being TRBD1 (5 bases). The germline V gene has CDR1 MNHEY and CDR2 SMNVEV (reference sequence). The CDR3 has 17 amino acids. Between the trimmed V and J ends, which lost 0 bases and 0 bases, there was a span of 11 bases. CDR3 sequence: CASSLSGGTATNEKLFF. The CDR3 DNA follows: TGTGCCAGCAGTTTATCTGGCGGGACGGCAACTAATGAAAAACTGTTTTTT.

The rearrangement uses TRBV6-6 and TRBJ2-3; TRBD2 is a possible D gene (6 bases). The CDR3 covers 14 residues. V lost 6 bases and J lost 8, with 18 bases in between. CDR1 and CDR2 from the germline V gene are MNHNY and SVGAGI (reference sequence). CDR3 protein: CASSSGRVESTQYF. CDR3 bases: TGTGCCAGCAGCTCCGGGAGAGTGGAATCTACGCAGTATTTT.

CDR3: CASSYWGEDTEAFF. The CDR3 nucleotides are TGTGCCAGCAGTTACTGGGGAGAGGACACTGAAGCTTTCTTT. The V gene is TRBV6-5, the J gene TRBJ1-1; D is unresolved. The CDR3 contains 14 residues. V lost 1 base, J lost 3 bases, and 9 bases lay in between. CDR1 and CDR2 from the germline V gene are MNHEY and SVGAGI.